This entry lists 2 T cell receptor beta chains sequenced from one sample in a study of blood T cell repertoires in COVID-19. This table comes from immunoSEQ multiplex PCR, and its TCRdb copy is limited to in-frame clones, with some not included. Of about 350,000 clones listed, roughly 90% are singletons. Input material: peripheral blood. Receptors were obtained from an older woman with COVID-19, enrolled during active disease.

The DNA for the CDR3 is TGTGCCAGCAGCTTAGGTAGGGGGGAGGGGACCTACGAGCAGTACTTC. Protein sequence: CASSLGRGEGTYEQYF. The V call is TRBV7-9, the J call TRBJ2-7; perhaps TRBD2 as D (7 bases). The V end was cut by 1 base, the J end by 2 bases, with 15 bases between. This CDR3 is 16 amino acids long. Looked up from germline, CDR1 is SEHNR and CDR2 is FQNEAQ (reference sequence).

The chain recombines TRBV29-1 with TRBJ1-1, with D tentatively TRBD1 (5 bases). V was shortened by 5 bases and J by 3 bases, with 13 bases between the two germline ends. Germline V gene lookup returns CDR1 SQVTM and CDR2 ANQGSEA. This CDR3 region has 13 residues. The CDR3 is CSVWKGADTEAFF. As DNA, the CDR3 is TGCAGCGTTTGGAAAGGGGCGGACACTGAAGCTTTCTTT.